The rows below give T cell receptor beta chains drawn from one sample of a study of OX40 agonist ivuxolimab in advanced cancers. Here immunoSEQ multiplex PCR was the method, and the copy in TCRdb shows in-frame clones only, minus some. The sample shows roughly 72,000 clones, 65% to 85% of them seen only once. This material consisted of CD4+ or CD8+ T cells sorted from blood, taken in a trial of the OX40 agonist ivuxolimab. These receptors were taken from an adult with an advanced solid tumor such as melanoma, head and neck, liver or kidney cancer. CDR3s include the opening cysteine and the closing phenylalanine or tryptophan. D genes are given only for firm matches. The size entry is marked missing in some rows and otherwise reads once, few, many or a size class.

d_call	clone_size	v_call	j_call	cdr3_aa	cdr3_nt
.	.	TRBV27	TRBJ2-7	CASSYLTSTGSSYEQYF	TGTGCCAGCAGTTATTTGACTAGTACGGGGAGCTCCTACGAGCAGTACTTC
TRBD1	.	TRBV11-3	TRBJ2-3	CASSLRAGTEQDTQYF	TGTGCCAGCAGCCTTAGAGCCGGGACAGAGCAAGATACGCAGTATTTT
.	.	TRBV7-9	TRBJ2-3	CASSSGLSTDTQYF	TGTGCCAGCAGTTCGGGACTTAGCACAGATACGCAGTATTTT
TRBD1	.	TRBV29-1	TRBJ1-2	CSVEGQGRGYTF	TGCAGCGTTGAAGGACAGGGCCGGGGCTACACCTTC
.	.	TRBV7-2	TRBJ2-2	CASSSQGSTGELFF	TGTGCCAGCAGCTCCCAGGGTTCCACCGGGGAGCTGTTTTTT
.	.	TRBV5-1	TRBJ1-1	CASSSGGDTEAFF	TGCGCCAGCAGCTCGGGGGGCGATACTGAAGCTTTCTTT
.	few	TRBV30	TRBJ1-3	CAWSVLGNTIYF	TGTGCCTGGAGTGTTTTGGGAAACACCATATATTTT
.	.	TRBV6-6	TRBJ1-5	CASSYGDLRQPQHF	TGTGCCAGCAGTTACGGGGACTTACGGCAGCCCCAGCATTTT
.	.	TRBV19	TRBJ1-5	CASTRGSGNQPQHF	TGTGCCAGTACCCGGGGGTCTGGCAATCAGCCCCAGCATTTT
TRBD2	.	TRBV10-3	TRBJ2-2	CAISGRTSGGTTGELFF	TGTGCCATCAGTGGTCGGACTAGCGGGGGGACGACCGGGGAGCTGTTTTTT
.	many	TRBV6-5	TRBJ1-2	CASSPGGVYGYTF	TGTGCCAGCAGCCCCGGGGGGGTCTATGGCTACACCTTC
.	.	TRBV27	TRBJ1-6	CASGIQQNNSPLHF	TGTGCCAGCGGCATCCAGCAGAATAATTCACCCCTCCACTTT
TRBD1	.	TRBV7-9	TRBJ2-3	CASSSRTPGQGLDTQYF	TGTGCCAGCAGCTCCAGAACCCCGGGACAGGGGTTAGATACGCAGTATTTT
.	.	TRBV7-2	TRBJ2-5	CASSLVGSGQETQYF	TGTGCCAGCAGCTTAGTTGGGAGCGGTCAAGAGACCCAGTACTTC
.	once	TRBV5-1	TRBJ2-1	CASSLYINEQFF	TGCGCCAGCAGCTTATACATCAATGAGCAGTTCTTC
.	once	TRBV21-1	TRBJ2-7	CASSKRTGGNEQYF	TGTGCCAGCAGCAAAAGGACAGGGGGCAACGAGCAGTACTTC
TRBD2	.	TRBV4-3	TRBJ2-1	CASSPEAGVMGNEQFF	TGCGCCAGCAGCCCCGAAGCGGGAGTGATGGGCAATGAGCAGTTCTTC
.	.	TRBV11-3	TRBJ1-2	CASSLVKVGYTF	TGTGCCAGCAGCTTAGTCAAGGTCGGCTACACCTTC
.	.	TRBV5-4	TRBJ2-5	CAMRGGSATETQYF	TGTGCCATGAGAGGGGGATCGGCCACGGAGACCCAGTACTTC
.	.	TRBV20-1	TRBJ2-1	CSAGRREQFF	TGCAGTGCAGGCAGGAGGGAGCAGTTCTTC
.	.	TRBV6-5	TRBJ1-3	CASSYSLSLPGNTIYF	TGTGCCAGCAGTTACTCGCTTTCCCTCCCTGGAAACACCATATATTTT
TRBD2	.	TRBV4-1	TRBJ2-2	CASSQDSSGGADTGELFF	TGCGCCAGCAGCCAGGACTCTAGCGGGGGGGCCGACACCGGGGAGCTGTTTTTT
TRBD2	.	TRBV7-6	TRBJ2-7	CASSRGLDSYEQYF	TGTGCCAGCAGCCGGGGACTAGACTCCTACGAGCAGTACTTC
.	.	TRBV19	TRBJ2-5	CASRGVVLGGETQYF	TGTGCCAGTAGGGGAGTGGTGCTAGGGGGAGAGACCCAGTACTTC
.	.	TRBV5-1	TRBJ1-6	CASSPNLGPDSPLHF	TGCGCCAGCAGCCCCAACCTGGGACCGGATTCACCCCTCCACTTT
.	.	TRBV7-8	TRBJ2-5	CASWSIGGAQETQYF	TGTGCCAGCTGGAGCATCGGTGGGGCCCAAGAGACCCAGTACTTC
.	.	TRBV7-3	TRBJ2-5	CASSLSLGETQYF	TGTGCCAGCAGCCTAAGTTTGGGTGAGACCCAGTACTTC
.	.	TRBV7-6	TRBJ2-7	CASSATHGLNYEQYF	TGTGCCAGCAGCGCCACCCACGGACTCAACTACGAGCAGTACTTC
.	.	TRBV5-1	TRBJ2-3	CASSLDPGLNTDTQYF	TGCGCCAGCAGCTTGGATCCTGGACTGAACACAGATACGCAGTATTTT
TRBD1	.	TRBV6-5	TRBJ2-7	CASSTKTGASYEQYF	TGTGCCAGCAGTACAAAGACAGGGGCCTCCTACGAGCAGTACTTC
TRBD1	.	TRBV19	TRBJ2-6	CASSPGQMSSGANVLTF	TGTGCCAGTAGTCCGGGACAGATGAGCTCTGGGGCCAACGTCCTGACTTTC
TRBD1	many	TRBV6-5	TRBJ2-7	CASRPRQGTYEQYF	TGTGCCAGCAGGCCTAGACAGGGTACCTACGAGCAGTACTTC
TRBD2	.	TRBV7-2	TRBJ2-7	CASSLPASGAYEQYF	TGTGCCAGCAGCTTACCTGCTAGCGGGGCGTACGAGCAGTACTTC
.	.	TRBV19	TRBJ1-3	CASSTDYGAGNTIYF	TGTGCCAGTAGTACCGACTACGGGGCTGGAAACACCATATATTTT
TRBD2	.	TRBV10-3	TRBJ2-3	CAISESTSGSIVDTQYF	TGTGCCATCAGTGAGTCGACTAGCGGGAGTATCGTAGATACGCAGTATTTT
.	few	TRBV4-1	TRBJ2-2	CASSRRGGTGELFF	TGCGCCAGCAGTCGTAGAGGGGGCACCGGGGAGCTGTTTTTT
.	once	TRBV7-2	TRBJ1-2	CASSPLNGGNYGYTF	TGTGCCAGCAGCCCCCTAAATGGGGGTAACTATGGCTACACCTTC
.	.	TRBV6-5	TRBJ1-1	CASSFGSTVTEAFF	TGTGCCAGCAGCTTCGGTAGCACGGTGACTGAAGCTTTCTTT
.	.	TRBV5-6	TRBJ1-4	CASSLFRGQPFNEKLFF	TGTGCCAGCAGCTTGTTTAGGGGCCAACCCTTTAATGAAAAACTGTTTTTT
TRBD1	.	TRBV4-1	TRBJ1-6	CASSQILRGPYNSPLHF	TGCGCCAGCAGCCAAATTCTCAGGGGGCCCTATAATTCACCCCTCCACTTT
.	.	TRBV7-3	TRBJ2-1	CASSLGGAANNEQFF	TGTGCCAGCAGCTTAGGGGGGGCCGCGAACAATGAGCAGTTCTTC
.	.	TRBV4-3	TRBJ1-5	CASSQDWTVPNQPQHF	TGCGCCAGCAGCCAAGATTGGACAGTTCCCAATCAGCCCCAGCATTTT
TRBD1	.	TRBV7-8	TRBJ2-7	CASSLGTGLSYEQYF	TGTGCCAGCAGCTTGGGGACAGGGTTGTCCTACGAGCAGTACTTC
.	.	TRBV4-2	TRBJ2-3	CASSQDLFTTDTQYF	TGTGCCAGCAGCCAAGATCTTTTTACGACAGATACGCAGTATTTT
.	.	TRBV19	TRBJ1-1	CASSFGTPNTEAFF	TGTGCCAGTAGTTTCGGGACACCGAACACTGAAGCTTTCTTT
TRBD1	.	TRBV2	TRBJ2-7	CASSPRQGPHEQYF	TGTGCCAGCAGCCCACGACAGGGGCCCCACGAGCAGTACTTC
.	.	TRBV7-9	TRBJ2-7	CASGGPTEYEQYF	TGTGCCAGCGGGGGGCCGACGGAGTACGAGCAGTACTTC
.	once	TRBV10-1	TRBJ2-7	CASSENRGEQYF	TGCGCCAGCAGTGAAAACAGAGGGGAGCAGTACTTC
.	.	TRBV4-2	TRBJ2-3	CASSQEARRSTDTQYF	TGTGCCAGCAGCCAAGAAGCCAGACGGAGCACAGATACGCAGTATTTT
.	few	TRBV6-5	TRBJ1-4	CASSQPPVSNEKLFF	TGTGCCAGCAGCCAACCGCCAGTCTCAAATGAAAAACTGTTTTTT
TRBD1	.	TRBV6-6	TRBJ1-4	CASSLGQGGVEKLFF	TGTGCCAGCAGTTTAGGACAGGGAGGCGTTGAAAAACTGTTTTTT
.	.	TRBV9	TRBJ2-3	CASSVVTGTSTDTQYF	TGTGCCAGCAGCGTAGTTACAGGCACTAGCACAGATACGCAGTATTTT
.	.	TRBV6-5	TRBJ2-7	CASRMEAPGGYEQYF	TGTGCCAGCAGGATGGAGGCCCCCGGTGGCTACGAGCAGTACTTC
.	.	TRBV11-3	TRBJ1-1	CASSSRITEAFF	TGTGCCAGCAGCTCTCGGATCACTGAAGCTTTCTTT
.	.	TRBV4-2	TRBJ1-4	CASSQAFIGANEKLFF	TGTGCCAGCAGCCAGGCCTTTATAGGGGCTAATGAAAAACTGTTTTTT
TRBD2	once	TRBV6-1	TRBJ2-3	CASTEAGTTSTDTQYF	TGTGCCAGCACTGAAGCCGGGACTACAAGCACAGATACGCAGTATTTT
.	.	TRBV12-5	TRBJ2-1	CASALYNEQFF	TGTGCTAGTGCCCTCTACAATGAGCAGTTCTTC
TRBD2	many	TRBV4-2	TRBJ2-7	CASGSEGTSGNEQYF	TGTGCCAGCGGCAGTGAGGGGACTAGCGGGAACGAGCAGTACTTC
TRBD2	.	TRBV9	TRBJ2-3	CASSAGLAGTSTDTQYF	TGTGCCAGCAGCGCAGGACTAGCGGGGACTAGCACAGATACGCAGTATTTT